A single count supports the clone carrying this T cell receptor beta chain. With random hexamers, reverse transcription was performed on roughly 0.45 to 1 ug of RNA. TCRdb reanalysed the immunoSEQ multiplex PCR reads using MiXCR and keeps one entry per CDR3 protein. The table lists about 200,000 distinct CDR3 sequences, 90% to 95% of them singletons, with around 0.085% in the top ten. The data were taken from a study of CD8 T cells in Susac syndrome. Between the trimmed V and J ends, which lost 5 bases and 6 bases, there was a span of 10 bases. Germline values: CDR1 SGHRS, CDR2 YFSETQ. This CDR3 contains 12 residues.

This chain joins TRBV5-1 and TRBJ2-3; tentative D call: TRBD2 (5 bases). Sequenced input: CD4+ T cells from PBMCs. This clonotype was sampled from a human donor with multiple sclerosis. The CDR3 DNA follows: TGCGCCAGCAGACTGAGGGATGATACGCAGTATTTT. It encodes CASRLRDDTQYF.